This record looks at one TCR beta chain sequence and its context. Authors' processing steps: Estimation of nucleated cell counts was performed using reference gene primer amplification. Measured with immunoSEQ multiplex PCR; TCRdb has only the in-frame clones, and not every one. V, J and clone size are taken as reported in that table, and D and trimming were inferred from the DNA itself. The repertoire holds 65,000 to 70,000 clones, around 80% seen once, with 9.2% in the top ten. The data derive from a study of blood T cell repertoires in COVID-19. Study background: COVID-19 samples, acute and convalescent, were from the United States, Italy and Spain. PBMCs, B-cell-depleted T cells, or T cells were the source of the cDNA or gDNA that made up the material.

The CDR3 has 14 amino acids. V shed 6 bases and J shed 0 bases, with 9 bases lying between them. Germline-derived CDR1 and CDR2 are MDHEN and SYDVKM. The rearrangement uses TRBV28 and TRBJ1-5; D gene uncertain. The TCR was taken from a human donor in a cohort sampled during active COVID-19. Sample: peripheral blood. CDR3 in amino acids: CASRTTYSNQPQHF. The CDR3 nucleotides are TGTGCCAGCAGAACAACATATAGCAATCAGCCCCAGCATTTT.